The 18 T cell receptor beta chains given below trace back to one sample, sequenced in a study of blood T cell repertoires in COVID-19. Measured with immunoSEQ multiplex PCR; TCRdb has only the in-frame clones, and not every one. The sample carries around 94,000 clones, 91% recorded once. The sequenced sample consisted of peripheral blood. These receptors were collected from a man aged 18 to 29 with acute or convalescent COVID-19.

In this sample, this clone turned up once. The rearrangement links TRBV7-9 to TRBJ1-6, with TRBD1 matching 8 bases. Trimming cost V 4 bases and J 10 bases; bases outside gene matches: 6. This CDR3 has 14 amino acids. From germline, CDR1 is SEHNR and CDR2 FQNEAQ (reference sequence). CDR3: CASSSGQGDSPLHF. The DNA for the CDR3 is TGTGCCAGCAGCTCCGGACAGGGTGACTCACCCCTCCACTTT.

The chain links TRBV6-5 to TRBJ2-1; 7 positions agree with TRBD2. Germline V gene data show CDR1 as MNHEY and CDR2 as SVGAGI. The CDR3 spans 14 residues. Germline trimming cut 5 bases from V and 8 bases from J; bases unmatched to any gene: 9. This CDR3 is CASSIGKRGDEQFF. In nucleotides, the CDR3 is TGTGCCAGCAGTATCGGAAAACGGGGGGATGAGCAGTTCTTC.

Of note for this clone: The junction differs from germline at one of its ends, possibly a read error. The gene calls are TRBV19 and TRBJ2-7, with D unresolved. The germline CDR1 and CDR2 sequences are LNHDA and SQIVND (reference sequence). The CDR3 loop spans 15 amino acids. The CDR3 region has the DNA TGTACCAGTAGTATAGACCCTTCCTCGTTCTACGAGCAGTACTTC. Protein product: CTSSIDPSSFYEQYF.

The table lists this clone with a few counts. CDR3 sequence (DNA): TGTGCCAGTAGTATAGCAGGGGTGCAAGGCAATCAGCCCCAGCATTTT. Its protein is CASSIAGVQGNQPQHF. The chain recombines TRBV19 with TRBJ1-5, with a possible D match to TRBD1 (6 bases). Trimming removed 1 base at V and 2 bases at J, with 12 bases between. CDR1 LNHDA and CDR2 SQIVND come from the germline V gene (reference sequence). This CDR3 is built from 16 residues. The full variable domain, completed using reference TRBV19 and TRBJ1-5, is DGGITQSPKYLFRKEGQNVTLSCEQNLNHDAMYWYRQDPGQGLRLIYYSQIVNDFQKGDIAEGYSVSREKKESFPLTVTSAQKNPTAFYLCASSIAGVQGNQPQHFGDGTRLSIL.

A word on this clone: One junction end disagrees with the germline gene, perhaps due to a read error. The chain joins TRBV19 to TRBJ2-7; 16 nucleotides agree with TRBD2. Germline V gene lookup returns CDR1 LNHDA and CDR2 SQIVND (reference sequence). The CDR3 is 16 amino acids. CDR3 sequence reads: CASSRYGGTSGGAVDF. The CDR3 DNA follows: TGTGCCAGTAGTCGTTATGGTGGGACTAGCGGGGGGGCCGTGGACTTC. Full variable domain (remainder filled in from reference TRBV19 and TRBJ2-7): DGGITQSPKYLFRKEGQNVTLSCEQNLNHDAMYWYRQDPGQGLRLIYYSQIVNDFQKGDIAEGYSVSREKKESFPLTVTSAQKNPTAFYLCASSRYGGTSGGAVDFGPGTRLTVT.

The V call is TRBV5-5, the J call TRBJ2-3; TRBD2 matches 13 bases. Trimming at V came to 4 bases and at J to 3 bases, leaving 8 bases not matched to a gene. The CDR3 has 17 amino acids. The germline CDR1 and CDR2 sequences are SGHKS and YYEKEE (reference sequence). In DNA, the CDR3 is TGTGCCAGCAGCGAACCTCGGGGACTAGCGGGGACAGATACGCAGTATTTT. This translates into CASSEPRGLAGTDTQYF.

This clone was recorded only once. The chain joins TRBV7-5 to TRBJ1-1; the table gives TRBD1 as D, unverified against the DNA. TRBV7-5 is a pseudogene. The CDR3 consists of 17 residues. Here the CDR3 DNA reads TGTGTCAGAAGCTTAGCGACAGGGAGCTTGAAGGACACTGAAGCTTTCTTT. It translates to CVRSLATGSLKDTEAFF.

The rearrangement links TRBV3-1 (or the pseudogene TRBV3-2) to TRBJ1-1; D is ambiguous. V lost 0 bases, J lost 0 bases, and 5 bases lay in between. CDR3 length: 14 residues. Germline CDR1 LGHDT, CDR2 YNNKEL (reference sequence). CDR3 loop: CASSQDLVNTEAFF. Here the CDR3 DNA reads TGTGCCAGCAGCCAAGATTTAGTGAACACTGAAGCTTTCTTT.

The chain carries TRBV19 and TRBJ2-3, with 8 bases lining up with TRBD1. The CDR3 consists of 14 residues. J was trimmed by 2 bases and V by 8 bases; bases with no gene match: 6. The germline V gene encodes CDR1 LNHDA and CDR2 SQIVND (reference sequence). The CDR3 here is CASGDRRYTDTQYF. The CDR3 coding sequence is TGTGCCAGTGGGGACAGGCGATACACAGATACGCAGTATTTT.

This rearrangement joins TRBV30 to TRBJ2-3, with unresolved D. CDR3 size: 14 residues. Trimming took off 2 bases at V and 1 base at J, with 10 bases between the two ends. Germline V gene sequence: CDR1 GTSNPN, CDR2 SVGIG (reference sequence). CDR3 region: CAWSWLGGTDTQYF. CDR3 DNA sequence: TGTGCCTGGAGTTGGCTAGGAGGCACAGATACGCAGTATTTT.

The V gene is TRBV7-9, the J gene TRBJ1-2; 8 positions agree with TRBD1. From germline, CDR1 is SEHNR and CDR2 FQNEAQ (reference sequence). The CDR3 has 15 residues. Losses at the gene ends were 5 bases for V and 4 bases for J; bases not matched to a gene: 9. The CDR3 spells CASSRGDRLPYGYTF. The CDR3, as DNA: TGTGCCAGCAGCCGCGGGGACAGGCTACCCTATGGCTACACCTTC.

Turning to this clone: The same CDR3 also results from other DNA sequences found in this sample. The CDR3: CASRQGSGNTIYF. The CDR3 DNA reads TGTGCCAGCAGGCAGGGCTCTGGAAACACCATATATTTT. V is TRBV6-5 and J is TRBJ1-3; D is perhaps TRBD1 (5 bases). The CDR3 runs to 13 residues. V lost 6 bases and J 0 bases, leaving 6 bases between the germline ends. The germline CDR1 and CDR2 sequences are MNHEY and SVGAGI.

CDR3 DNA sequence: TGCGCCAGCAGCTTGGTGGGTAGGGGCGGGGGGGTGTACAATGAGCAGTTCTTC. Translated: CASSLVGRGGGVYNEQFF. The chain couples TRBV5-1 to TRBJ2-1; TRBD2 matches 9 bases. The germline V gene encodes CDR1 SGHRS and CDR2 YFSETQ. The CDR3 contains 18 residues. V gave up 0 bases and J gave up 4 bases; unmatched junction bases: 11.

This rearrangement joins TRBV27 to TRBJ2-3, with 9 bases fitting TRBD1. CDR1 and CDR2 (germline): MNHEY, SMNVEV (reference sequence). This CDR3 comprises 16 residues. Trimming at V came to 1 base and at J to 1 base, leaving 3 bases not matched to a gene. The chain's CDR3 is CASSLLTGGGTDTQYF. As DNA, the CDR3 is TGTGCCAGCAGTTTATTGACAGGGGGTGGCACAGATACGCAGTATTTT.

This chain links TRBV27 with TRBJ2-2, with 9 bases matching TRBD1. The germline gives CDR1 MNHEY, CDR2 SMNVEV (reference sequence). Unmatched junction bases numbered 6, after V lost 4 bases and J lost 6 bases. The CDR3 spans 15 residues. Here the CDR3 DNA reads TGTGCCAGCAGTTGGGGACAGGGTATAGCCGGGGAGCTGTTTTTT. The encoded protein is CASSWGQGIAGELFF.

The gene calls are TRBV5-5 and TRBJ2-7; 11 bases match TRBD1. Losses at the gene ends were 5 bases for V and 4 bases for J; bases not matched to a gene: 8. The CDR3 has 15 residues. Germline assignment: CDR1 SGHKS and CDR2 YYEKEE (reference sequence). The CDR3 DNA sequence: TGTGCCAGCAGTTTAGGGACAGGGGGTTGGTACGAGCAGTACTTC. This sequence encodes CASSLGTGGWYEQYF.

The chain is built from TRBV11-2 and TRBJ1-2; D gene ambiguous. The V gene lost 5 bases and the J gene lost 5 bases, with 18 bases spanning the gap. From germline, CDR1 is SGHAT and CDR2 FQNNGV. CDR3 size: 15 residues. CDR3: CASSPERTALYGYTF. In DNA, the CDR3 is TGTGCCAGCAGCCCAGAGAGAACAGCTCTATATGGCTACACCTTC.

The chain recombines TRBV24-1 with TRBJ2-3; D unclear. V was clipped by 3 bases and J by 4 bases, with 7 bases between them. The CDR3 consists of 13 residues. CDR1 is KGHDR, CDR2 SFDVKD, per germline. The CDR3 DNA reads as TGTGCCACCAGTGATGAAAACTCAGATACGCAGTATTTT. Translating gives CATSDENSDTQYF.